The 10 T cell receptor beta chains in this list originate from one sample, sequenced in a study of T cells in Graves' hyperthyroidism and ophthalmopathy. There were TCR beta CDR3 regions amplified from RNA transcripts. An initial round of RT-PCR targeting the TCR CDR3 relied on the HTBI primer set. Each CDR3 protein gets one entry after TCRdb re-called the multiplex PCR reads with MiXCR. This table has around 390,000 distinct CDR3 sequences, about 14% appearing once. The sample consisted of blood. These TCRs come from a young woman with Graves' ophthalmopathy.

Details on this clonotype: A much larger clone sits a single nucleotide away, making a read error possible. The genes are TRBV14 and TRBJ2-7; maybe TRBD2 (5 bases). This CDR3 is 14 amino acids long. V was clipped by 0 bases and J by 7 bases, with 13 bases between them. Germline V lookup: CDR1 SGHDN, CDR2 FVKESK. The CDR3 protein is CASSQDWGVGEQYF. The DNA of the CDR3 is TGTGCCAGCAGCCAAGATTGGGGAGTTGGAGAGCAGTACTTC.

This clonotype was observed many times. The CDR3 reads CASSRRGDTQYF. Written as DNA, the CDR3 is TGTGCCAGCAGCCGGCGTGGAGATACGCAGTATTTT. V gene TRBV28 combines with J gene TRBJ2-3; D is unclear. Germline CDR1 MDHEN, CDR2 SYDVKM. Trimming left V 6 bases short and J 5 bases short, with 9 bases between. The CDR3 sequence is 12 residues long. The entire variable domain, with the rest obtained from reference TRBV28 and TRBJ2-3, is as follows: DVKVTQSSRYLVKRTGEKVFLECVQDMDHENMFWYRQDPGLGLRLIYFSYDVKMKEKGDIPEGYSVSREKKERFSLILESASTNQTSMYLCASSRRGDTQYFGPGTRLTVL.

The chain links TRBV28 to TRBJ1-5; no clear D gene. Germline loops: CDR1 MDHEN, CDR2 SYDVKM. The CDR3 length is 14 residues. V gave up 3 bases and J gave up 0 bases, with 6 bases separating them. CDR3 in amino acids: CASSFMVSNQPQHF. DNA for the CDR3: TGTGCCAGCAGTTTTATGGTTAGCAATCAGCCCCAGCATTTT. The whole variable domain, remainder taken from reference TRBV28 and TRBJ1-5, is DVKVTQSSRYLVKRTGEKVFLECVQDMDHENMFWYRQDPGLGLRLIYFSYDVKMKEKGDIPEGYSVSREKKERFSLILESASTNQTSMYLCASSFMVSNQPQHFGDGTRLSIL.

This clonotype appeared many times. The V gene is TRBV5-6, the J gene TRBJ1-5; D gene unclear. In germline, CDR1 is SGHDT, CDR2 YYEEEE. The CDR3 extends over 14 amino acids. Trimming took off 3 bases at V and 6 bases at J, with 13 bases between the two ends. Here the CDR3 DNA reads TGTGCCAGCAGCTCGGGTGGCATTGTTCAGCCCCAGCATTTT. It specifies CASSSGGIVQPQHF.

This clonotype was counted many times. CDR3 DNA sequence: TGTGCCACTCAGGGCTCTAATTCACCCCTCCACTTT. This sequence encodes CATQGSNSPLHF. This sequence joins TRBV10-3 and TRBJ1-6, with a possible D match to TRBD1 (5 bases). CDR3 length: 12 amino acids. Germline values: CDR1 ENHRY, CDR2 SYGVKD. V dropped 10 bases and J dropped 6 bases, with 10 bases sitting between them.

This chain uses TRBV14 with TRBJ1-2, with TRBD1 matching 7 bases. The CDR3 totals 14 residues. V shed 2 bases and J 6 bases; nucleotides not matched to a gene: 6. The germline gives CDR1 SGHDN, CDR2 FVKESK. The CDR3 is CASSQHRGADGYTF. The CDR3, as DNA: TGTGCCAGCAGCCAACACAGGGGCGCGGATGGCTACACCTTC.

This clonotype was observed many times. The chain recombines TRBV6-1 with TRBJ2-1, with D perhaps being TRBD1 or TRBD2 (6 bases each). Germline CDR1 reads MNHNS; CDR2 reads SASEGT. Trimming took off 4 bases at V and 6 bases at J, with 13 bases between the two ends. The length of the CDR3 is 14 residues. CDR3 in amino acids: CASSVGGGGNEQFF. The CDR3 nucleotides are TGTGCCAGCAGTGTTGGAGGGGGTGGCAATGAGCAGTTCTTC.

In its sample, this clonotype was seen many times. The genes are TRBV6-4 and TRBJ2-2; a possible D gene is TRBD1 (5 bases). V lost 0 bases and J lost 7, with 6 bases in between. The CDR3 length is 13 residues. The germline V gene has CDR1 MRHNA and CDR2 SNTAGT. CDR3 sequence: CASSDSDNGELFF. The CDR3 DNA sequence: TGTGCCAGCAGTGACTCGGACAACGGGGAGCTGTTTTTT.

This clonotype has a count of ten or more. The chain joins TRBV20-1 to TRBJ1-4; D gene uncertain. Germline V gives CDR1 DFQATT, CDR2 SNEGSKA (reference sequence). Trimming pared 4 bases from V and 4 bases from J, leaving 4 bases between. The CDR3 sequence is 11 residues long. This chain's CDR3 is CSAKVNEKLFF. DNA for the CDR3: TGCAGTGCTAAGGTTAATGAAAAACTGTTTTTT.

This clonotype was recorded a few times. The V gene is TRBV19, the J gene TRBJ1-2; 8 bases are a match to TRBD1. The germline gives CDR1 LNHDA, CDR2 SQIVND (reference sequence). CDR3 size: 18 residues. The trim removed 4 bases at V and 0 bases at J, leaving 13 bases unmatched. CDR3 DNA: TGTGCCAGTAGTAAACAGGGGGTGAAGAACCGCGCTAACTATGGCTACACCTTC. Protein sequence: CASSKQGVKNRANYGYTF.